The clone carrying this T cell receptor beta chain turned up a few times. Every individual TCR cDNA molecule carried its own unique molecular identifier, which allowed correction of PCR and sequencing errors. TCRdb re-called the 5' RACE reads with MiXCR, one entry per CDR3 protein. The profile covers about 120,000 distinct CDR3 sequences, with 11% appearing a single time and 20% to 25% taken by the ten largest. This entry is derived from a study of spatial heterogeneity in lung cancer. Germline V gene data show CDR1 as LGHDT and CDR2 as YNNKEL (reference sequence). V gave up 3 bases and J gave up 4 bases; unmatched junction bases: 4. This CDR3 comprises 14 residues. The sample's time point: blood at routine non-recurrence follow-up after resection.

This TCR was sampled from a female donor with early-stage non-small cell lung cancer. Sequenced material: PBMCs, taken at follow-up. This chain uses TRBV3-1 with TRBJ2-3, with 7 bases fitting TRBD2. CDR3 nucleotides: TGTGCCAGCAGCCAGACCGGACTAGCAGATACGCAGTATTTT. As protein: CASSQTGLADTQYF.